The rows below give T cell receptor beta chains drawn from one sample of a study of blood T cell repertoires in COVID-19. Clones were read by immunoSEQ multiplex PCR, and TCRdb kept only the in-frame ones, dropping some. The sample holds about 140,000 clones, 84% seen once. Sequenced input: peripheral blood. Receptors originate from a woman aged 80 or older in a cohort sampled during active or convalescent COVID-19. CDR3s include the opening cysteine and the closing phenylalanine or tryptophan. A D gene is named only where the DNA matches it firmly. Clone sizes are given selectively: once, few, many, or a class where the clone is expanded.

d_gene: TRBD2; v_gene: TRBV7-8; abundance: -; j_gene: TRBJ2-5; len: 15; CDR3nt: TGTGCCAGCAGCTTAGGTTCTAGCGGGGAAGAGACCCAGTACTTC; CDR3aa: CASSLGSSGEETQYF
d_gene: -; v_gene: TRBV4-1; abundance: -; j_gene: TRBJ1-5; len: 16; CDR3nt: TGCGCCAGCAGCTTTACGGGGGTAAAGGGAAATCAGCCCCAGCATTTT; CDR3aa: CASSFTGVKGNQPQHF
d_gene: -; v_gene: TRBV5-4; abundance: -; j_gene: TRBJ2-7; len: 13; CDR3nt: TGTGCCAGCAGCCCGGACAACTCCTACGAGCAGTACTTC; CDR3aa: CASSPDNSYEQYF
d_gene: TRBD1; v_gene: TRBV5-1; abundance: -; j_gene: TRBJ1-2; len: 14; CDR3nt: TGCGCCAGCAGTCCCTACAGGGGCGCGAGGGGCTACACCTTC; CDR3aa: CASSPYRGARGYTF
d_gene: -; v_gene: TRBV19; abundance: -; j_gene: TRBJ2-1; len: 16; CDR3nt: TGTGCCAGTAGCATATCATTTGCTAGCTCCTACAATGAGCAGTTCTTC; CDR3aa: CASSISFASSYNEQFF
d_gene: TRBD2; v_gene: TRBV28; abundance: -; j_gene: TRBJ2-7; len: 12; CDR3nt: TGTGCCAGCAGTTTACGGGGGGGCGAGCAGTACTTC; CDR3aa: CASSLRGGEQYF
d_gene: -; v_gene: TRBV19; abundance: once; j_gene: TRBJ1-2; len: 13; CDR3nt: TGTGCCAGTAAGGACCCAGGGGTAAATGGCTACACCTTC; CDR3aa: CASKDPGVNGYTF
d_gene: TRBD1; v_gene: TRBV5-1; abundance: -; j_gene: TRBJ1-1; len: 15; CDR3nt: TGCGCCAGCAGCCCCCCGACAGGGGCGAACACTGAAGCTTTCTTT; CDR3aa: CASSPPTGANTEAFF
d_gene: TRBD1; v_gene: TRBV6-2/TRBV6-3; abundance: -; j_gene: TRBJ1-5; len: 17; CDR3nt: TGTGCCAGCAGTCACAATTACAGGGGGAAAGAACGCCAGCCCCAGCATTTT; CDR3aa: CASSHNYRGKERQPQHF
d_gene: -; v_gene: TRBV2; abundance: -; j_gene: TRBJ1-1; len: 15; CDR3nt: TGTGCCAGCAGTGCACAGGGTCATAGGAACACTGAAGCTTTCTTT; CDR3aa: CASSAQGHRNTEAFF
d_gene: TRBD1; v_gene: TRBV27; abundance: -; j_gene: TRBJ1-5; len: 15; CDR3nt: TGTGCCAGCAGTCACCTGGACAGGGACAACCAGCCCCAGCATTTT; CDR3aa: CASSHLDRDNQPQHF
d_gene: -; v_gene: TRBV29-1; abundance: -; j_gene: TRBJ1-2; len: 13; CDR3nt: TGCAGCGTTGAGGAGGGAAATAGCTATGGCTACACCTTC; CDR3aa: CSVEEGNSYGYTF
d_gene: -; v_gene: TRBV19; abundance: -; j_gene: TRBJ2-1; len: 13; CDR3nt: TGTGCCAGTAGTATAGGCGTCTTCAATGAGCAGTTCTTC; CDR3aa: CASSIGVFNEQFF
d_gene: -; v_gene: TRBV19; abundance: few; j_gene: TRBJ1-5; len: 12; CDR3nt: TGTGCCAGTAGGGACAGAAATCAGCCCCAGCATTTT; CDR3aa: CASRDRNQPQHF
d_gene: TRBD2; v_gene: TRBV4-1; abundance: -; j_gene: TRBJ2-1; len: 17; CDR3nt: TGCGCCAGCAGCCGAGATCGAGGAGCGGGGGGCTCAAATGAGCAGTTCTTC; CDR3aa: CASSRDRGAGGSNEQFF
d_gene: TRBD1; v_gene: TRBV11-3; abundance: few; j_gene: TRBJ2-5; len: 14; CDR3nt: TGTGCCAGCAGCGACAGGGGTGGACAAGAGACCCAGTACTTC; CDR3aa: CASSDRGGQETQYF
d_gene: TRBD1; v_gene: TRBV7-2; abundance: -; j_gene: TRBJ1-2; len: 14; CDR3nt: TGTGCCAGCAGCTTAGAAGCAGGGGGCTATGGCTACACCTTC; CDR3aa: CASSLEAGGYGYTF
d_gene: TRBD1; v_gene: TRBV4-1; abundance: -; j_gene: TRBJ2-1; len: 16; CDR3nt: TGCGCCAGCAGCCAGGGTCCGGGACAGGGGATCGATGAGCAGTTCTTC; CDR3aa: CASSQGPGQGIDEQFF
d_gene: -; v_gene: TRBV7-2; abundance: -; j_gene: TRBJ1-2; len: 14; CDR3nt: TGTGCCAGCAGTAGCGATCTCCGGGGGTATGGCTACACCTTC; CDR3aa: CASSSDLRGYGYTF
d_gene: -; v_gene: TRBV7-2; abundance: -; j_gene: TRBJ2-5; len: 14; CDR3nt: TGTGCCAGCAGCCTAGCCGGGAGTCGAGAGACCCAGTACTTC; CDR3aa: CASSLAGSRETQYF
d_gene: -; v_gene: TRBV6-5; abundance: -; j_gene: TRBJ2-7; len: 14; CDR3nt: TGTGCCAGCAGTTATTTTGGTCCGAGCTACGAGCAGTACTTC; CDR3aa: CASSYFGPSYEQYF
d_gene: -; v_gene: TRBV2; abundance: -; j_gene: TRBJ1-1; len: 14; CDR3nt: TGTGCCAGCAGCCTGATGAGGGAATACACTGAAGCTTTCTTT; CDR3aa: CASSLMREYTEAFF
d_gene: -; v_gene: TRBV28; abundance: -; j_gene: TRBJ2-1; len: 17; CDR3nt: TGTGCCAGCAGTTTATACCGTATTTGGGGGGAACGGGATGAGCAGTTCTTC; CDR3aa: CASSLYRIWGERDEQFF
d_gene: -; v_gene: TRBV6-5; abundance: many; j_gene: TRBJ1-3; len: 15; CDR3nt: TGTGCCAGCAGACCCTCGCCGGGGACTTTGAACACCATATATTTT; CDR3aa: CASRPSPGTLNTIYF
d_gene: -; v_gene: TRBV5-1; abundance: -; j_gene: TRBJ2-7; len: 14; CDR3nt: TGCGCCAGCAGCTCTCGGACACTAACCTACGAGCAGTACTTC; CDR3aa: CASSSRTLTYEQYF
d_gene: TRBD1; v_gene: TRBV30; abundance: -; j_gene: TRBJ2-7; len: 15; CDR3nt: TGTGCCTGGAGTGACCCCAGACAGGGAAGCTACGAGCAGTACTTC; CDR3aa: CAWSDPRQGSYEQYF
d_gene: -; v_gene: TRBV15; abundance: -; j_gene: TRBJ2-1; len: 16; CDR3nt: TGTGCCACCAGCTTCGGTCTCGGTCTTGTAACCGATGAGCAGTTCTTC; CDR3aa: CATSFGLGLVTDEQFF
d_gene: TRBD1; v_gene: TRBV5-1; abundance: -; j_gene: TRBJ1-1; len: 13; CDR3nt: TGCGCCAGCAGCTACAGGGGGGTAGATGAAGCTTTCTTT; CDR3aa: CASSYRGVDEAFF
d_gene: -; v_gene: TRBV7-9; abundance: -; j_gene: TRBJ2-1; len: 15; CDR3nt: TGTGCCAGCAGCTTTATGGGGAGCTCCTACAATGAGCAGTTCTTC; CDR3aa: CASSFMGSSYNEQFF
d_gene: TRBD2; v_gene: TRBV4-2; abundance: -; j_gene: TRBJ2-1; len: 14; CDR3nt: TGTGCCAGCAGCCAAGGACTAGCGGGCGGTGAGCAGTTCTTC; CDR3aa: CASSQGLAGGEQFF
d_gene: -; v_gene: TRBV12-5; abundance: once; j_gene: TRBJ2-5; len: 16; CDR3nt: TGTGCTAGTGGTTTGGTGACCGTTACAGGGTCGGGGACCCAGTACTTC; CDR3aa: CASGLVTVTGSGTQYF
d_gene: TRBD1; v_gene: TRBV19; abundance: -; j_gene: TRBJ1-5; len: 15; CDR3nt: TGTGCCAGTTCCCCGAGGGGGCGAGGCAATCAGCCCCAGCATTTT; CDR3aa: CASSPRGRGNQPQHF
d_gene: -; v_gene: TRBV5-1; abundance: -; j_gene: TRBJ1-4; len: 15; CDR3nt: TGCGCCAGCAGCCCAAGGGTGGCAGGGGATGAAAAACTGTTTTTT; CDR3aa: CASSPRVAGDEKLFF
d_gene: -; v_gene: TRBV24-1; abundance: -; j_gene: TRBJ1-1; len: 13; CDR3nt: TGTGCCACCAGTGAACACCAGGGTACCGAAGCTTTCTTT; CDR3aa: CATSEHQGTEAFF
d_gene: -; v_gene: TRBV5-1; abundance: -; j_gene: TRBJ2-5; len: 13; CDR3nt: TGCGCCAGCAGCTCCCTTATTCGGGAGACCCAGTACTTC; CDR3aa: CASSSLIRETQYF
d_gene: TRBD2; v_gene: TRBV6-2/TRBV6-3; abundance: -; j_gene: TRBJ2-1; len: 18; CDR3nt: TGTGCCAGCAGCGCCGACCCCTTTCGGACTAGCGGGGGCAATGAGCAGTTCTTC; CDR3aa: CASSADPFRTSGGNEQFF
d_gene: -; v_gene: TRBV12-3/TRBV12-4; abundance: -; j_gene: TRBJ1-5; len: 12; CDR3nt: TGTGCCAGCAGTGGAGGGAATCAGCCCCAGCATTTT; CDR3aa: CASSGGNQPQHF
d_gene: -; v_gene: TRBV27; abundance: -; j_gene: TRBJ1-5; len: 14; CDR3nt: TGTGCCAGCAGTTTAATCTTCAGCAATCAGCCCCAGCATTTT; CDR3aa: CASSLIFSNQPQHF
d_gene: TRBD1; v_gene: TRBV9; abundance: -; j_gene: TRBJ1-2; len: 13; CDR3nt: TGTGCCAGCAGCGCACAGGGGGTGGTCGGCTACACCTTC; CDR3aa: CASSAQGVVGYTF
d_gene: -; v_gene: TRBV5-4; abundance: -; j_gene: TRBJ2-6; len: 15; CDR3nt: TGTGCCAGCAGCTCGGACTCACTAGGGGCCAACGTCCTGACTTTC; CDR3aa: CASSSDSLGANVLTF
d_gene: -; v_gene: TRBV3-1/TRBV3-2; abundance: -; j_gene: TRBJ2-1; len: 12; CDR3nt: TGTGCCAGCAGCCACTATAACAATGAGCAGTTCTTC; CDR3aa: CASSHYNNEQFF
d_gene: -; v_gene: TRBV5-4; abundance: -; j_gene: TRBJ2-3; len: 12; CDR3nt: TGTGCCAGCGGCAGGGTTGCAGATACGCAGTATTTT; CDR3aa: CASGRVADTQYF
d_gene: TRBD2; v_gene: TRBV5-1; abundance: -; j_gene: TRBJ2-1; len: 15; CDR3nt: TGCGCCAGCAGCTACACCGGGACTAGTAGGAATGAGCAGTTCTTC; CDR3aa: CASSYTGTSRNEQFF
d_gene: -; v_gene: TRBV18; abundance: -; j_gene: TRBJ2-7; len: 15; CDR3nt: TGTGCCAGCTCACCCTGGACAGTTAGCTCCTACGAGCAGTACTTC; CDR3aa: CASSPWTVSSYEQYF
d_gene: TRBD1; v_gene: TRBV5-4; abundance: -; j_gene: TRBJ1-2; len: 16; CDR3nt: TGTGCCAGCAGCCGTACACAGGGGATACGGCTAGGGGGCTACACCTTC; CDR3aa: CASSRTQGIRLGGYTF
d_gene: TRBD2; v_gene: TRBV19; abundance: -; j_gene: TRBJ2-1; len: 12; CDR3nt: TGTGCCAGTAGTACCCGCGGGGGTGAGCAGTTCTTC; CDR3aa: CASSTRGGEQFF
d_gene: TRBD1; v_gene: TRBV5-6; abundance: many; j_gene: TRBJ1-2; len: 15; CDR3nt: TGTGCCAGCAGCTTATCTTGGACAGGTGGGAGTGGCTACACCTTC; CDR3aa: CASSLSWTGGSGYTF
d_gene: -; v_gene: TRBV29-1; abundance: -; j_gene: TRBJ2-3; len: 12; CDR3nt: TGCAGCTCCGTCAGGGGCACAGATACGCAGTATTTT; CDR3aa: CSSVRGTDTQYF
d_gene: TRBD2; v_gene: TRBV10-3; abundance: -; j_gene: TRBJ2-7; len: 17; CDR3nt: TGTGCCATCAGTGATTCGGGCCTCGGGGGGGTCTCCTACGAGCAGTACTTC; CDR3aa: CAISDSGLGGVSYEQYF
d_gene: -; v_gene: TRBV7-2; abundance: -; j_gene: TRBJ1-3; len: 14; CDR3nt: TGTGCCAGCAGCTTAGACAGCTCTGGAAACACCATATATTTT; CDR3aa: CASSLDSSGNTIYF
d_gene: TRBD2; v_gene: TRBV7-6; abundance: -; j_gene: TRBJ2-2; len: 15; CDR3nt: TGTGCCAGCAGTTCTAGCGGGAGGAACACCGGGGAGCTGTTTTTT; CDR3aa: CASSSSGRNTGELFF